The rows below give T cell receptor beta chains drawn from one sample of a study of circulating CD8 cells and anti-PD-1 response in melanoma. TCRdb used MiXCR to reprocess the reads, holding one entry per CDR3 protein. The repertoire holds roughly 620 distinct CDR3 sequences, roughly 7.5% seen once, with about 20% in the top ten. This specimen was CD8+ T cells from PBMCs, taken at baseline or after one month of anti-PD-1 therapy (not recorded which). All receptors come from a human donor with melanoma. The CDR3 runs from the conserved cysteine through the conserved F or W. A D gene is named only where the DNA matches it firmly. A row's size may be missing; if present it is once, few, many or a size class.

TRBV12-3/TRBV12-4	NA	few	TRBJ2-5	TGTGCCAGCAGTTTCTTGGGAAGGGCGACCCAGTACTTC	CASSFLGRATQYF
TRBV11-2	TRBD2	large	TRBJ2-3	TGTGCCAGCAGCCCCCCCACCGGGACTAGCGGGGGAGCTGCCACAGATACGCAGTATTTT	CASSPPTGTSGGAATDTQYF
TRBV9	TRBD2	large	TRBJ2-3	TGTGCCAGCAGCGTAGGGGCTAGCGGGGCCACAGATACGCAGTATTTT	CASSVGASGATDTQYF
TRBV2	TRBD1	large	TRBJ1-4	TGTGCCAGCATGGGGACAGGGCGGCATCTACTGTTTTTT	CASMGTGRHLLFF
TRBV4-1	NA	large	TRBJ2-1	TGCGCCAGCAGCCAAGATCGGGCAGTCTACAATGAGCAGTTCTTC	CASSQDRAVYNEQFF
TRBV19	NA	large	TRBJ2-7	TGTGCCAGTAGGCCGGGACCTAGGGACTACGAGCAGTACTTC	CASRPGPRDYEQYF
TRBV3-1	TRBD2	large	TRBJ2-7	TGTGCCAGCAGCGTAGCGGGGACGTACGAGCAGTACTTC	CASSVAGTYEQYF
TRBV7-2	TRBD2	medium-sized	TRBJ2-7	TGTGCCAGCAGCCCCCTCGGAACTAGCGGGGGGGCCCCCTCCTACGAGCAGTACTTC	CASSPLGTSGGAPSYEQYF
TRBV7-8	TRBD2	medium-sized	TRBJ2-1	TGTGCCAGCAGGGCGGGGGACCAAAACTACAATGAGCAGTTCTTC	CASRAGDQNYNEQFF
TRBV5-5	TRBD1	large	TRBJ1-1	TGTGCCAGCAGCCACGGAACCGGGACAGGGAAGTCGACGGAAGCTTTCTTT	CASSHGTGTGKSTEAFF
TRBV19	NA	NA	TRBJ2-7	TGTGCCAGTAGTATAGCGTCGGGGAGCTACGAGCAGTACTTC	CASSIASGSYEQYF
TRBV19	NA	medium-sized	TRBJ2-1	TGTGCCAGTAGTATTGGTAACAATGAGCAGTTCTTC	CASSIGNNEQFF
TRBV12-3/TRBV12-4	NA	medium-sized	TRBJ2-2	TGTGCCAGCAGGCAAACCATTGGGGAGCTGTTTTTT	CASRQTIGELFF
TRBV6-6	NA	large	TRBJ2-7	TGTGCCAGCAGTTACTTGCGGGGCGGACTGGTCTCCTACGAGCAGTACTTC	CASSYLRGGLVSYEQYF
TRBV2	NA	large	TRBJ2-5	TGTGCCAGCAGTGAACCTAGCGACGTCCGGACCCAGTACTTC	CASSEPSDVRTQYF
TRBV7-2	NA	medium-sized	TRBJ2-7	TGTGCCAGCAGCCGACCCATAGGGGGTTGGGGCGAGCAGTACTTC	CASSRPIGGWGEQYF
TRBV9	TRBD1	large	TRBJ2-2	TGTGCCAGCAGCGCTTCGCCCCAGGGGGCGGCGAACACCGGGGAGCTGTTTTTT	CASSASPQGAANTGELFF
TRBV2	NA	large	TRBJ2-7	TGTGCCAGCGGGCGGGACACCCTGACCAACGAGCAGTACTTC	CASGRDTLTNEQYF
TRBV19	NA	large	TRBJ2-1	TGTGCCAGTAGTATAGCAACGATTGCTGAGCAGTTCTTC	CASSIATIAEQFF
TRBV12-3/TRBV12-4	NA	medium-sized	TRBJ2-3	TGTGCCAGCAGTTTCACAGATACGCAGTATTTT	CASSFTDTQYF
TRBV20-1	NA	medium-sized	TRBJ1-1	TGCTGTGCTAGAGGGGAATGGGGGACTGAAGCTTTCTTT	CCARGEWGTEAFF
TRBV30	NA	NA	TRBJ1-5	TGTGCCTGGAGTGCCGGGGATAATCAGCCCCAGCATTTT	CAWSAGDNQPQHF
TRBV10-3	NA	medium-sized	TRBJ2-7	TGTGCCACGGGGCTTGGCGGAGGACAGAGGAATTACGAGCAGTACTTC	CATGLGGGQRNYEQYF
TRBV19	NA	few	TRBJ1-1	TGTGCCAGTAGTATAATGTTGAACACTGAAGCTTTCTTT	CASSIMLNTEAFF
TRBV12-5	NA	large	TRBJ2-1	TGTGCTAGTGGCACCGACGCCCCGGCTTCCTACAATGAGCAGTTCTTC	CASGTDAPASYNEQFF